The 29 T cell receptor beta chains in this list originate from one sample, sequenced in a study of cytomegalovirus exposure and HLA in healthy donors. Researchers ran the PCR with 60 Vbeta and 13 Jbeta primers. Using immunoSEQ multiplex PCR, the repertoire was profiled, and TCRdb retains in-frame clones only, with some absent. The sample consists of roughly 140,000 clones, approximately 80% of them appearing once. The sequencing sample was made of PBMCs. These receptor sequences come from a woman between 50 and 59 years old in good health and CMV-seropositive.

This rearrangement joins TRBV13 to TRBJ2-7, with D perhaps TRBD2 (6 bases). V shed 5 bases and J shed 1 base, with 9 bases lying between them. The germline CDR1 and CDR2 sequences are PRHDT and FYEKMQ (reference sequence). This CDR3 contains 13 residues. The CDR3 sequence: CASSPGGSYEQYF. The CDR3 DNA is TGTGCCAGCAGCCCCGGAGGGTCCTACGAGCAGTACTTC.

This chain uses TRBV5-4 with TRBJ2-2, with D unresolved. V lost 2 bases to trimming and J lost 4 bases, with 9 bases between them. The length of the CDR3 is 14 residues. Germline loops: CDR1 SGHNT, CDR2 YYREEE (reference sequence). DNA for the CDR3: TGTGCCAGCAGCTTCCAACACAGCACCGGGGAGCTGTTTTTT. Its translation is CASSFQHSTGELFF.

The J gene is TRBJ2-2, the V gene TRBV7-2, with 10 bases that match TRBD2. V shed 4 bases, J shed 0 bases, and the junction held 8 bases outside the gene matches. The length of the CDR3 is 18 residues. The germline V gene encodes CDR1 SGHTA and CDR2 FQGNSA. The chain's CDR3 is CASSYTSGAFANTGELFF. The CDR3 DNA is TGTGCCAGCAGCTATACTAGCGGGGCCTTCGCGAACACCGGGGAGCTGTTTTTT.

The chain couples TRBV30 to TRBJ2-1; 9 nucleotides line up with TRBD2. The ends lost 5 bases at V and 7 bases at J; junction bases unmatched: 12. The CDR3 has 15 residues. The germline CDR1 and CDR2 sequences are GTSNPN and SVGIG (reference sequence). The CDR3 loop is CAWGPPAGGGNEQFF. The CDR3 region has the DNA TGTGCCTGGGGTCCCCCAGCGGGGGGTGGTAATGAGCAGTTCTTC.

The chain uses TRBV28 and TRBJ1-1; D ambiguous. Trimming removed 10 bases from V and 2 bases from J, with 11 bases in between. In germline, CDR1 is MDHEN, CDR2 SYDVKM. The CDR3 has 12 residues. CDR3: CATSTANTEAFF. In DNA form, the CDR3 reads TGTGCCACTTCTACAGCAAACACTGAAGCTTTCTTT.

The rearrangement joins TRBV7-2 to TRBJ1-2; 8 nucleotides match TRBD1. V was pared by 5 bases and J by 6 bases, with 14 bases of the junction left unmatched. Germline V CDR1 and CDR2: SGHTA, FQGNSA. The CDR3 extends over 16 amino acids. In DNA form, the CDR3 reads TGTGCCAGCAGCCCAGGGACAGGAGGAGGTCGGGATGGCTACACCTTC. Translation: CASSPGTGGGRDGYTF. The full variable domain, completed using reference TRBV7-2 and TRBJ1-2, is GAGVSQSPSNKVTEKGKDVELRCDPISGHTALYWYRQSLGQGLEFLIYFQGNSAPDKSGLPSDRFSAERTGGSVSTLTIQRTQQEDSAVYLCASSPGTGGGRDGYTFGSGTRLTVV.

This chain connects TRBV7-2 to TRBJ2-7; 10 positions match TRBD1. CDR3 size: 15 residues. In germline, CDR1 is SGHTA, CDR2 FQGNSA. V shed 4 bases and J 2 bases; nucleotides not matched to a gene: 5. The CDR3 DNA follows: TGTGCCAGCAGCTCGCAGGGACAGGGGCCCTACGAGCAGTACTTC. Translated, it gives CASSSQGQGPYEQYF. The variable domain in full, completed from reference TRBV7-2 and TRBJ2-7, reads GAGVSQSPSNKVTEKGKDVELRCDPISGHTALYWYRQSLGQGLEFLIYFQGNSAPDKSGLPSDRFSAERTGGSVSTLTIQRTQQEDSAVYLCASSSQGQGPYEQYFGPGTRLTVT.

The chain recombines TRBV2 with TRBJ2-3; 10 bases agree with TRBD2. The CDR3 is 16 residues long. CDR1 is SNHLY, CDR2 FYNNEI, per germline. J was trimmed by 1 base and V by 5 bases; bases with no gene match: 6. The CDR3 DNA reads TGTGCCAGCAGTTATGTAGCGGGGGGCCGCACAGATACGCAGTATTTT. Translated, it gives CASSYVAGGRTDTQYF.

The CDR3, as DNA: TGTGCCAGCAGCTACAACTCTGGGGCCAACGTCCTGACTTTC. Amino acids: CASSYNSGANVLTF. The rearrangement uses TRBV5-6 and TRBJ2-6; D gene uncertain. The germline V gene has CDR1 SGHDT and CDR2 YYEEEE. Trimming pared 3 bases from V and 0 bases from J, leaving 4 bases between. The CDR3 loop spans 14 amino acids.

The chain has TRBV4-3 and TRBJ1-2; D unclear. The CDR3 length is 15 residues. The V gene lost 7 bases and the J gene lost 2 bases, with 17 bases spanning the gap. Germline assignment: CDR1 LGHNA and CDR2 YSLEER. CDR3 sequence: CASTMSWGGNYGYTF. In nucleotides, the CDR3 is TGCGCCAGCACCATGTCATGGGGAGGGAACTATGGCTACACCTTC.

The chain is built from TRBV5-1 and TRBJ1-4, with a weak D call TRBD1 (6 bases). The CDR3 totals 15 residues. Germline lookup yields CDR1 SGHRS and CDR2 YFSETQ. The germline V and J ends were trimmed by 4 bases and 4 bases, with 14 bases remaining between them. The CDR3 region has the DNA TGCGCCAGCAGCGCGACACAGGGAGTTAATGAAAAACTGTTTTTT. Translation gives CASSATQGVNEKLFF.

CDR3 region: CASSLPGQGNTEAFF. As DNA, the CDR3 is TGTGCCAGCTCACTCCCGGGACAGGGGAACACTGAAGCTTTCTTT. The chain joins TRBV18 to TRBJ1-1; 9 nucleotides align to TRBD1. Germline V gives CDR1 KGHSH, CDR2 LQKENI. This CDR3 region has 15 residues. J gave up 1 base and V 4 bases, and 4 bases lay outside the gene matches.

The chain recombines TRBV7-9 with TRBJ2-3, with TRBD2 identical over 8 bases. CDR1 and CDR2 (germline): SEHNR, FQNEAQ (reference sequence). Unmatched junction bases numbered 8, after V lost 2 bases and J lost 4 bases. This CDR3 has 16 residues. As DNA, the CDR3 is TGTGCCAGCAGCTTATTGGACGGGGGGGCGGCAGATACGCAGTATTTT. Translation: CASSLLDGGAADTQYF.

This sequence joins TRBV5-1 and TRBJ2-5; D may be TRBD2 (7 bases). The J call could be wrong; TRBJ2-7 is a better fit for the DNA end. This CDR3 spans 13 amino acids. Germline V CDR1 and CDR2: SGHRS, YFSETQ. CDR3: CASSLKGGGEQYF. Written as DNA, the CDR3 is TGCGCCAGCAGCCTCAAAGGGGGGGGCGAGCAGTACTTC.

The chain uses TRBV30 and TRBJ1-2, with a possible D match to TRBD1 (6 bases). The CDR3 runs to 13 residues. The V end was cut by 2 bases, the J end by 7 bases, with 14 bases between. Germline CDR1 reads GTSNPN; CDR2 reads SVGIG (reference sequence). DNA of the CDR3: TGTGCCTGGAGTTTGACCAGGGGCGGTGGCTACACCTTC. The encoded protein is CAWSLTRGGGYTF.

This sequence joins TRBV27 and TRBJ2-7; TRBD1 matches at 8 bases. V gave up 6 bases and J gave up 0 bases; unmatched junction bases: 7. The CDR3 spans 15 residues. Germline V gene data show CDR1 as MNHEY and CDR2 as SMNVEV (reference sequence). CDR3 sequence reads: CASRLSDRVSYEQYF. The CDR3 DNA reads as TGTGCCAGCAGATTGTCGGACAGGGTCTCCTACGAGCAGTACTTC.

The chain employs TRBV18 and TRBJ2-1, with 9 bases that match TRBD2. The CDR3 is 15 amino acids. CDR1 is KGHSH, CDR2 LQKENI, per germline. Trimming took 9 bases from V and 7 from J; bases not matched to a gene: 13. DNA for the CDR3: TGTGCCAGTCGGCCCGGGACTAGCATCCGGAATGAGCAGTTCTTC. This gives the protein CASRPGTSIRNEQFF.

V usage is TRBV10-3 and J usage is TRBJ1-3; D gene unclear. This CDR3 has 13 residues. The V end was cut by 0 bases, the J end by 6 bases, with 6 bases between. Germline lookup yields CDR1 ENHRY and CDR2 SYGVKD. CDR3 coding DNA: TGTGCCATCAGTGAGTCCTCAGTAAACACCATATATTTT. Its translation: CAISESSVNTIYF.

The chain joins TRBV6-1 to TRBJ2-4, with D unresolved. In germline, CDR1 is MNHNS, CDR2 SASEGT. Between the trimmed V and J ends, which lost 2 bases and 13 bases, there was a span of 9 bases. The CDR3 extends over 11 amino acids. The CDR3, as DNA: TGTGCCAGCAGTGAAAGACCAGGCCAGTACTTC. It is translated as CASSERPGQYF.

The chain combines TRBV15 with TRBJ2-6, with D possibly matching TRBD2 (5 bases). This CDR3 is 15 amino acids long. Trimming removed 3 bases from V and 4 bases from J, with 10 bases in between. CDR1 is LNHNV, CDR2 YYDKDF, per germline (reference sequence). The CDR3 DNA is TGTGCCACCAGCAGGGGCTCGGGGGGGGCCAACGTCCTGACTTTC. It yields the protein CATSRGSGGANVLTF.

The chain employs TRBV11-3 and TRBJ2-1; TRBD1 agrees at 8 bases. The V segment lost 4 bases and the J segment 7 bases; nucleotides outside the gene matches: 6. This CDR3 is built from 14 residues. Germline V CDR1 and CDR2: SGHNT, YENEEA. The CDR3 is CASSYTGGWNEQFF. The CDR3 DNA sequence: TGTGCCAGCAGCTATACAGGGGGTTGGAATGAGCAGTTCTTC.

This sequence joins TRBV6-6 and TRBJ1-2; 7 bases fit TRBD1. After removal of 6 bases from V and 6 bases from J, the junction contained 10 bases not matched to a gene. Germline CDR1 and CDR2: MNHNY and SVGAGI (reference sequence). The CDR3 is 14 residues long. CDR3 DNA: TGTGCCAGCAGCTATTCTAAGACAGGGAATGGCTACACCTTC. Protein sequence: CASSYSKTGNGYTF.

The chain has TRBV19 and TRBJ1-1; 7 nucleotides match TRBD1. There are 14 residues in the CDR3. With 0 bases clipped from V and 7 bases from J, the junction kept 5 bases outside the gene matches. The germline gives CDR1 LNHDA, CDR2 SQIVND (reference sequence). The CDR3 sequence is CASSIEYRGLEAFF. The CDR3 bases are TGTGCCAGTAGTATAGAATACAGGGGACTTGAAGCTTTCTTT. The full variable domain, completed using reference TRBV19 and TRBJ1-1, is DGGITQSPKYLFRKEGQNVTLSCEQNLNHDAMYWYRQDPGQGLRLIYYSQIVNDFQKGDIAEGYSVSREKKESFPLTVTSAQKNPTAFYLCASSIEYRGLEAFFGQGTRLTVV.

V and J are TRBV4-3 and TRBJ2-3, with D perhaps TRBD1 (7 bases). The germline V gene encodes CDR1 LGHNA and CDR2 YSLEER. V gave up 5 bases and J gave up 3 bases, with 27 bases separating them. The CDR3 runs to 19 residues. For the CDR3, the DNA is TGCGCCAGCAGCGGCCCCCAAAAGGGCGGGACAGCCCCAACAGATACGCAGTATTTT. This sequence encodes CASSGPQKGGTAPTDTQYF.

The chain combines TRBV7-8 with TRBJ2-5, with TRBD1 identical over 7 bases. The DNA matches TRBJ2-7 better at its end, which makes the J call doubtful. The CDR3 is 17 amino acids. Germline V lookup: CDR1 SGHVS, CDR2 FQNEAQ. CDR3 region: CASSRQGTALGVNEQYF. The CDR3 DNA reads TGTGCCAGCAGCCGACAGGGAACCGCTCTTGGGGTGAACGAGCAGTACTTC.

The chain carries TRBV7-8 and TRBJ1-5, with a weak D call TRBD1 (6 bases). The CDR3 covers 13 residues. Germline lookup yields CDR1 SGHVS and CDR2 FQNEAQ. V was clipped by 3 bases and J by 6 bases, with 9 bases between them. The CDR3 DNA follows: TGTGCCAGCAGCTTGGGGGCCGGTCAGCCCCAGCATTTT. Protein sequence: CASSLGAGQPQHF. The variable domain in full, with the rest retrieved from reference TRBV7-8 and TRBJ1-5, is GAGVSQSPRYKVAKRGQDVALRCDPISGHVSLFWYQQALGQGPEFLTYFQNEAQLDKSGLPSDRFFAERPEGSVSTLKIQRTQQEDSAVYLCASSLGAGQPQHFGDGTRLSIL.

This chain connects TRBV6-1 to TRBJ1-5, with a tentative D call TRBD1 (5 bases). The V gene lost 7 bases and the J gene lost 4 bases, with 14 bases spanning the gap. The CDR3 is 14 amino acids. Germline V CDR1 and CDR2: MNHNS, SASEGT. Here the CDR3 DNA reads TGTGCCAGCATGAACGAGGGGAGGAATCAGCCCCAGCATTTT. This sequence encodes CASMNEGRNQPQHF.

The V gene is TRBV2, the J gene TRBJ2-1; 8 bases match TRBD1. Germline V gives CDR1 SNHLY, CDR2 FYNNEI. With V trimmed by 6 bases and J by 0 bases, 10 bases remained unmatched. The CDR3 is 17 residues long. This chain's CDR3 is CASRVRRDRSSYNEQFF. The CDR3 nucleotides are TGTGCCAGCAGGGTCCGAAGGGACAGGAGCTCCTACAATGAGCAGTTCTTC.

A few counts support this clone. The chain employs TRBV29-1 and TRBJ1-1, with 7 bases that match TRBD1. Germline V gene sequence: CDR1 SQVTM, CDR2 ANQGSEA. J gave up 5 bases and V 6 bases, and 6 bases lay outside the gene matches. The CDR3 loop spans 12 amino acids. Here the CDR3 reads CSVRDRATEAFF. The CDR3 DNA is TGCAGCGTCAGGGACAGAGCTACTGAAGCTTTCTTT. Full variable domain (remainder filled in from reference TRBV29-1 and TRBJ1-1): SAVISQKPSRDICQRGTSLTIQCQVDSQVTMMFWYRQQPGQSLTLIATANQGSEATYESGFVIDKFPISRPNLTFSTLTVSNMSPEDSSIYLCSVRDRATEAFFGQGTRLTVV.